These T cell receptor beta chains were read from a single sample in a study of cytomegalovirus exposure and HLA in healthy donors. Repertoires were generated with immunoSEQ multiplex PCR, while TCRdb's copy carries only in-frame clones and drops some. The data contain about 76,000 clones, 94% of them singletons. The specimen sequenced was PBMCs. The receptors originated from a woman under 30 in good health and CMV-seronegative. Each CDR3 is given with its conserved first and last residue. The order of the fields is V gene, clone size, J gene, D gene, CDR3 DNA, CDR3 protein. The D gene is left open where the match is weak. Expanded clones are given a class, and other clones once, few, many or no size at all.

v_gene: TRBV29-1
abundance: -
j_gene: TRBJ2-3
d_gene: -
CDR3nt: TGCAGCGTTGCGGACTCCCCCACAGATACGCAGTATTTT
CDR3aa: CSVADSPTDTQYF

v_gene: TRBV7-9
abundance: once
j_gene: TRBJ2-1
d_gene: -
CDR3nt: TGTGCCAGCAGCATCGTTAGCGGAGAGCAGTTCTTC
CDR3aa: CASSIVSGEQFF

v_gene: TRBV30
abundance: -
j_gene: TRBJ2-1
d_gene: -
CDR3nt: TGTGCCTGGAAAAGTGCGGGGTCCTACAATGAGCAGTTCTTC
CDR3aa: CAWKSAGSYNEQFF

v_gene: TRBV6-4
abundance: -
j_gene: TRBJ1-5
d_gene: -
CDR3nt: TGTGCCAGCAGCGCTCAATGGGACTCCCAGCCCCAGCATTTT
CDR3aa: CASSAQWDSQPQHF

v_gene: TRBV13
abundance: -
j_gene: TRBJ2-7
d_gene: -
CDR3nt: TGTGCCAGCAGCCAAACCCCTCCGGGACAAGGCGGCAAGCAGTACTTC
CDR3aa: CASSQTPPGQGGKQYF

v_gene: TRBV28
abundance: -
j_gene: TRBJ1-1
d_gene: -
CDR3nt: TGTGCCAGCAGTTTTTTTCACTTGAACACTGAAGCTTTCTTT
CDR3aa: CASSFFHLNTEAFF

v_gene: TRBV14
abundance: -
j_gene: TRBJ1-6
d_gene: -
CDR3nt: TGTGCCAGCAGCCAAGGGAGGCAAAATTCACCCCTCCACTTT
CDR3aa: CASSQGRQNSPLHF

v_gene: TRBV27
abundance: -
j_gene: TRBJ1-2
d_gene: -
CDR3nt: TGTGCCAGCAGTTTATTACAATCGGCTGGGGCCTATGGCTACACCTTC
CDR3aa: CASSLLQSAGAYGYTF

v_gene: TRBV2
abundance: -
j_gene: TRBJ1-1
d_gene: TRBD1
CDR3nt: TGTGCCAGCAGTCTGGGACAGATGAACACTGAAGCTTTCTTT
CDR3aa: CASSLGQMNTEAFF

v_gene: TRBV7-3
abundance: -
j_gene: TRBJ2-1
d_gene: TRBD2
CDR3nt: TGTGCCAGCAGCTTAACTTCTAGCGGGGGGCGAAGCTCCTACAATGAGCAGTTCTTC
CDR3aa: CASSLTSSGGRSSYNEQFF

v_gene: TRBV5-5
abundance: -
j_gene: TRBJ1-1
d_gene: -
CDR3nt: TGTGCCAGCAGCTTGTATGGGCCCCAGAACACTGAAGCTTTCTTT
CDR3aa: CASSLYGPQNTEAFF

v_gene: TRBV19
abundance: -
j_gene: TRBJ1-3
d_gene: -
CDR3nt: TGTGCCAGTAGTATTGGGAGGGCTGGAAACACCATATATTTT
CDR3aa: CASSIGRAGNTIYF

v_gene: TRBV28
abundance: -
j_gene: TRBJ2-7
d_gene: TRBD2
CDR3nt: TGTGCCAGCAGTTTCTACTTCAAGCGGGGGCCCTACGAGCAGTACTTC
CDR3aa: CASSFYFKRGPYEQYF

v_gene: TRBV13
abundance: -
j_gene: TRBJ2-5
d_gene: TRBD1
CDR3nt: TGTGCCAGCAGCTTAAGACAGGGGTCTATAGGGACCCAGTACTTC
CDR3aa: CASSLRQGSIGTQYF

v_gene: TRBV5-1
abundance: -
j_gene: TRBJ2-7
d_gene: TRBD1
CDR3nt: TGCGCCAGCAGCCTAATGACAGGGGTCCCGAGGGACGAGCAGTACTTC
CDR3aa: CASSLMTGVPRDEQYF

v_gene: TRBV25-1
abundance: -
j_gene: TRBJ2-5
d_gene: TRBD1
CDR3nt: TGTGCCAGCAGTGAAGGGACAGGGGAGACCCAGTACTTC
CDR3aa: CASSEGTGETQYF

v_gene: TRBV19
abundance: few
j_gene: TRBJ1-1
d_gene: -
CDR3nt: TGTGCCAGTAGTAGGAGGACTGAAGCTTTCTTT
CDR3aa: CASSRRTEAFF

v_gene: TRBV6-5
abundance: -
j_gene: TRBJ1-3
d_gene: -
CDR3nt: TGTGCCAGCAGTTACGATCGACAGTCTGGAAACACCATATATTTT
CDR3aa: CASSYDRQSGNTIYF

v_gene: TRBV28
abundance: once
j_gene: TRBJ1-2
d_gene: TRBD1
CDR3nt: TGTGCCAGCACCGCTTCAGCAGGGGGCAAGGGCTACACCTTC
CDR3aa: CASTASAGGKGYTF

v_gene: TRBV7-2
abundance: few
j_gene: TRBJ2-1
d_gene: TRBD1
CDR3nt: TGTGCCAGCAGCTTAGCGACAGGGGGGGAGTTCTTC
CDR3aa: CASSLATGGEFF

v_gene: TRBV5-1
abundance: -
j_gene: TRBJ1-1
d_gene: TRBD1
CDR3nt: TGCGCCAGCAGCTTGCAGGGGGCTGATGAAGCTTTCTTT
CDR3aa: CASSLQGADEAFF

v_gene: TRBV28
abundance: -
j_gene: TRBJ1-5
d_gene: TRBD1
CDR3nt: TGTGCCAGCAGTTTATTCACAGGGGGAATGGCCCAGCATTTT
CDR3aa: CASSLFTGGMAQHF

v_gene: TRBV4-3
abundance: -
j_gene: TRBJ2-1
d_gene: TRBD1
CDR3nt: TGCGCCAGCAGCCGGACAGGGTTTGGCAATGAGCAGTTCTTC
CDR3aa: CASSRTGFGNEQFF

v_gene: TRBV2
abundance: -
j_gene: TRBJ1-2
d_gene: -
CDR3nt: TGTGCCAGCAGTGAAGAGTCGGTTTATGGCTACACCTTC
CDR3aa: CASSEESVYGYTF

v_gene: TRBV21-1
abundance: few
j_gene: TRBJ1-6
d_gene: -
CDR3nt: TGTGCCAGCAGCAAAGCGGACAACTTAGGGGATTCACCCCTCCACTTT
CDR3aa: CASSKADNLGDSPLHF

v_gene: TRBV28
abundance: -
j_gene: TRBJ1-2
d_gene: TRBD1
CDR3nt: TGTGCCAGCAGTTTAGACAGGGTGGGCTATGGCTACACCTTC
CDR3aa: CASSLDRVGYGYTF

v_gene: TRBV7-2
abundance: once
j_gene: TRBJ2-5
d_gene: -
CDR3nt: TGTGCCAGCAGCTTAGTTTCTAGGGGGGGCCGAGAGACCCAGTACTTC
CDR3aa: CASSLVSRGGRETQYF

v_gene: TRBV5-1
abundance: few
j_gene: TRBJ2-5
d_gene: -
CDR3nt: TGCGCCAGCAGCTTCGACAGGGAGGCGTATTTAGTAGAGACCCAGTACTTC
CDR3aa: CASSFDREAYLVETQYF

v_gene: TRBV19
abundance: -
j_gene: TRBJ2-7
d_gene: -
CDR3nt: TGTGCCAGTAGTATAGTGGGCTTTGGCCGCGAGCAGTACTTC
CDR3aa: CASSIVGFGREQYF

v_gene: TRBV9
abundance: -
j_gene: TRBJ1-2
d_gene: TRBD1
CDR3nt: TGTGCCAGCAGCGGGACAGGGCCAGGGGGCCTCTATGGCTACACCTTC
CDR3aa: CASSGTGPGGLYGYTF

v_gene: TRBV14
abundance: -
j_gene: TRBJ2-2
d_gene: TRBD1
CDR3nt: TGTGCCAGCAGCCGAATCGGACAGGACCTAATTGACACCGGGGAGCTGTTTTTT
CDR3aa: CASSRIGQDLIDTGELFF

v_gene: TRBV10-3
abundance: once
j_gene: TRBJ1-1
d_gene: TRBD1
CDR3nt: TGTGCCATCAGTGAGGGGGGACAGGGTACTGAAGCTTTCTTT
CDR3aa: CAISEGGQGTEAFF

v_gene: TRBV11-2
abundance: once
j_gene: TRBJ1-1
d_gene: -
CDR3nt: TGTGCCAGCAGCTTACGCAGGGCGGTAACTGAAGCTTTCTTT
CDR3aa: CASSLRRAVTEAFF

v_gene: TRBV15
abundance: -
j_gene: TRBJ2-7
d_gene: TRBD1
CDR3nt: TGTGCCACCAGCGAACACAGGGGGGTCTACGAGCAGTACTTC
CDR3aa: CATSEHRGVYEQYF

v_gene: TRBV7-2
abundance: -
j_gene: TRBJ2-3
d_gene: -
CDR3nt: TGTGCCAGCAGCTCTAGACCCACAGATACGCAGTATTTT
CDR3aa: CASSSRPTDTQYF

v_gene: TRBV18
abundance: -
j_gene: TRBJ2-1
d_gene: -
CDR3nt: TGTGCCAGCTCACCACGAGCAGGGGTCTCCTACAATGAGCAGTTCTTC
CDR3aa: CASSPRAGVSYNEQFF

v_gene: TRBV7-2
abundance: -
j_gene: TRBJ2-5
d_gene: -
CDR3nt: TGTGCCAGCAGCTTTAAGACAGAACAGACCCAGTACTTC
CDR3aa: CASSFKTEQTQYF

v_gene: TRBV2
abundance: -
j_gene: TRBJ2-7
d_gene: -
CDR3nt: TGTGCCAGCAGTGAGGACACCTACGAGCAGTACTTC
CDR3aa: CASSEDTYEQYF

v_gene: TRBV28
abundance: -
j_gene: TRBJ1-1
d_gene: -
CDR3nt: TGTGCCAGCAGCCTCACCGGGGGGGCGATCACTGAAGCTTTCTTT
CDR3aa: CASSLTGGAITEAFF

v_gene: TRBV7-2
abundance: -
j_gene: TRBJ1-1
d_gene: -
CDR3nt: TGTGCCAGCAGCTTAGCACGGCTAAAACAGGGTAGAAACACTGAAGCTTTCTTT
CDR3aa: CASSLARLKQGRNTEAFF

v_gene: TRBV5-1
abundance: -
j_gene: TRBJ2-7
d_gene: -
CDR3nt: TGCGCCAGCAGCCCCACCGGGGGGCAAAGGGAGCAGTACTTC
CDR3aa: CASSPTGGQREQYF

v_gene: TRBV28
abundance: few
j_gene: TRBJ1-3
d_gene: -
CDR3nt: TGTGCCAGCACGACAGACCGAAACACCATATATTTT
CDR3aa: CASTTDRNTIYF

v_gene: TRBV6-5
abundance: -
j_gene: TRBJ2-5
d_gene: -
CDR3nt: TGTGCCAGCAGTTCCCAAGGGGGGACCCAGTACTTC
CDR3aa: CASSSQGGTQYF

v_gene: TRBV18
abundance: -
j_gene: TRBJ1-1
d_gene: -
CDR3nt: TGTGCCAGCTCGATCCGGACAGACGGCACTGAAGCTTTCTTT
CDR3aa: CASSIRTDGTEAFF

v_gene: TRBV7-2
abundance: -
j_gene: TRBJ2-6
d_gene: -
CDR3nt: TGTGCCAGCCCAGGGGGGCCTACCTCACGTAGTGGGGCCAACGTCCTGACTTTC
CDR3aa: CASPGGPTSRSGANVLTF

v_gene: TRBV6-5
abundance: -
j_gene: TRBJ2-5
d_gene: -
CDR3nt: TGTGCCAGCAGTTATGTAAGGGGGGAGACCCAGTACTTC
CDR3aa: CASSYVRGETQYF

v_gene: TRBV19
abundance: -
j_gene: TRBJ1-2
d_gene: -
CDR3nt: TGTGCCAGTAGTATTTTAAGGGACACCGGCTATGGCTACACCTTC
CDR3aa: CASSILRDTGYGYTF

v_gene: TRBV6-1
abundance: -
j_gene: TRBJ2-2
d_gene: -
CDR3nt: TGTGCCAGCAGATCGGGGACCGGGGAGCTGTTTTTT
CDR3aa: CASRSGTGELFF

v_gene: TRBV6-1
abundance: -
j_gene: TRBJ1-1
d_gene: TRBD1
CDR3nt: TGTGCCAGCATTCCCCAGGGGGCTGGCACTGAAGCTTTCTTT
CDR3aa: CASIPQGAGTEAFF

v_gene: TRBV4-1
abundance: -
j_gene: TRBJ1-1
d_gene: -
CDR3nt: TGCGCCAGCAGCCGGACAGCAGGGTTGGGCAACACTGAAGCTTTCTTT
CDR3aa: CASSRTAGLGNTEAFF

v_gene: TRBV9
abundance: few
j_gene: TRBJ2-1
d_gene: -
CDR3nt: TGTGCCAGCAGCGCTCCGGAGAATGAGCAGTTCTTC
CDR3aa: CASSAPENEQFF

v_gene: TRBV6-6
abundance: -
j_gene: TRBJ2-7
d_gene: TRBD1
CDR3nt: TGTGCCAGCAGCCCGGGGACAGGGGGCAACCCCTACGAGCAGTACTTC
CDR3aa: CASSPGTGGNPYEQYF

v_gene: TRBV9
abundance: few
j_gene: TRBJ2-5
d_gene: TRBD2
CDR3nt: TGTGCCAGCAGCCGAACCTCTAGCGGATCTCCGGAAGGGACCCAGTACTTC
CDR3aa: CASSRTSSGSPEGTQYF

v_gene: TRBV6-5
abundance: -
j_gene: TRBJ1-6
d_gene: TRBD1
CDR3nt: TGTGCCAGCAGTCGGACAGGGGATTCACCCCTCCACTTT
CDR3aa: CASSRTGDSPLHF

v_gene: TRBV2
abundance: -
j_gene: TRBJ1-2
d_gene: -
CDR3nt: TGTGCCAGCTTACCAGGGCCCCATGGCTACACCTTC
CDR3aa: CASLPGPHGYTF